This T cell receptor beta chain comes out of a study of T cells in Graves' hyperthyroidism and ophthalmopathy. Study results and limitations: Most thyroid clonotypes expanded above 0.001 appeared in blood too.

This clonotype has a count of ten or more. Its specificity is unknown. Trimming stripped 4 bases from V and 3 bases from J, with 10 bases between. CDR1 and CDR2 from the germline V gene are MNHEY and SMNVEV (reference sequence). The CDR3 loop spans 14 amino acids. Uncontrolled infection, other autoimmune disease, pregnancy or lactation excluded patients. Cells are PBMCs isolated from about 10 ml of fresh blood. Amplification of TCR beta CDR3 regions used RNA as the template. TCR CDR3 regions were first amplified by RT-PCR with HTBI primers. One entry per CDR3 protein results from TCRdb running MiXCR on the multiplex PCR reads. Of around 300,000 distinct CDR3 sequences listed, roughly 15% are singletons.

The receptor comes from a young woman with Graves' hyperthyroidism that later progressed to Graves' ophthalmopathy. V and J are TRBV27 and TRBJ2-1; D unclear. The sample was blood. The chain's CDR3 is CASSYPGGYNEQFF. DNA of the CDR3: TGTGCCAGCAGTTACCCCGGCGGCTACAATGAGCAGTTCTTC.